What follows describes a single T cell receptor beta chain. Libraries were prepared by immunoSEQ multiplex PCR; TCRdb keeps only in-frame clonotypes and omits some of them. The sample contains approximately 840 clones, about 25% of which appear only once. The sample is drawn from a study of sequential checkpoint blockade in melanoma. Turning to the study itself: Around 21 patients had tumor biopsies before treatment and at week 13.

CDR3 length: 12 residues. The V and J ends lost 6 bases and 6 bases respectively, with 12 bases between them. Germline-derived CDR1 and CDR2 are MNHGY and SAAAGT. Treatment noted: randomized to nivolumab then ipilimumab (arm A) or the reverse (arm B). Material: tumor tissue (inferred from file names), obtained from a patient given nivolumab and ipilimumab in sequence. This clonotype was sampled from a human donor with melanoma. The J gene is TRBJ2-7, the V gene TRBV6-8; the D gene is possibly TRBD2 (5 bases). The CDR3 reads CASSSIRGEQYF. Written as DNA, the CDR3 is TGTGCCAGCAGCTCAATCCGGGGCGAGCAGTACTTC.